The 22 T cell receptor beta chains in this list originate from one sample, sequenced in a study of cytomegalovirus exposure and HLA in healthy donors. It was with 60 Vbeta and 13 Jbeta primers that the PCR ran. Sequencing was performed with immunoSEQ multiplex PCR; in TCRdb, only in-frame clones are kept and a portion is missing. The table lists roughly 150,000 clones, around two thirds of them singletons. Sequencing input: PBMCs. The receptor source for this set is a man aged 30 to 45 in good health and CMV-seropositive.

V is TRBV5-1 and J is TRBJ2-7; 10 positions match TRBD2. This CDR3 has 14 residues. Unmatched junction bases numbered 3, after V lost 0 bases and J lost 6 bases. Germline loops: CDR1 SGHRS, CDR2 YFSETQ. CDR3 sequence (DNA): TGCGCCAGCAGCTTGGCCAGCGGGAGGGCCGAGCAGTACTTC. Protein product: CASSLASGRAEQYF.

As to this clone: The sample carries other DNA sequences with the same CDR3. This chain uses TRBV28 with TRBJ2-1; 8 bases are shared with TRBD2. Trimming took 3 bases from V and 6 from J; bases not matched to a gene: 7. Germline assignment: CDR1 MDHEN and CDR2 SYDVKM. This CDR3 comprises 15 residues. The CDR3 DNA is TGTGCCAGCAGTTTTTCTGGCGGGAGGCGCAATGAGCAGTTCTTC. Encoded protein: CASSFSGGRRNEQFF.

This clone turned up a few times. This CDR3 is CASRDGGQTNSPLHF. The CDR3 bases are TGTGCCAGCAGAGACGGAGGACAGACTAATTCACCCCTCCACTTT. The V and J genes are TRBV28 and TRBJ1-6; a possible D gene is TRBD1 (6 bases). The CDR3 runs 15 residues. V lost 6 bases to trimming and J lost 6 bases, with 15 bases between them. Germline V gene sequence: CDR1 MDHEN, CDR2 SYDVKM.

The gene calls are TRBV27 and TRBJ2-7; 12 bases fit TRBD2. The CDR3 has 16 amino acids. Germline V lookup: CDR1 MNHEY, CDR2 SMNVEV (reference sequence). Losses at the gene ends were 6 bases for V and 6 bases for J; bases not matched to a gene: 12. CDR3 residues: CASRSPRLAGVVEQYF. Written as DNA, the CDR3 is TGTGCCAGCAGATCCCCAAGACTAGCGGGAGTGGTCGAGCAGTACTTC.

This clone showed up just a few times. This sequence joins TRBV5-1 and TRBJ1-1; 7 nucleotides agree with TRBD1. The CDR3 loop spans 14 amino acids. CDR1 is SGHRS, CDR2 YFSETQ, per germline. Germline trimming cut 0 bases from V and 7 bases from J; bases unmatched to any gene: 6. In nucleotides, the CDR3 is TGCGCCAGCAGCTTGGAGGGGGCGCGCTATGAAGCTTTCTTT. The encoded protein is CASSLEGARYEAFF.

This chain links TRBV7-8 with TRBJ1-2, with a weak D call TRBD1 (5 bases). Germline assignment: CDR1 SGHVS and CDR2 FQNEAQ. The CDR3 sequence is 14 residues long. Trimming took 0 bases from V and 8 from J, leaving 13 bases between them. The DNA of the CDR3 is TGTGCCAGCAGCTTAGCGCTAGGTCAGGGAGGCTACACCTTC. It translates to CASSLALGQGGYTF.

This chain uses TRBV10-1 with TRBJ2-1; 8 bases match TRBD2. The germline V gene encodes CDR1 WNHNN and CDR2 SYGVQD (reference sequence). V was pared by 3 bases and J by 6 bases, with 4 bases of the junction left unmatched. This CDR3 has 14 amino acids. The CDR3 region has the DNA TGCGCCAGCAGTGATCGGGGGGGTGCCAATGAGCAGTTCTTC. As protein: CASSDRGGANEQFF.

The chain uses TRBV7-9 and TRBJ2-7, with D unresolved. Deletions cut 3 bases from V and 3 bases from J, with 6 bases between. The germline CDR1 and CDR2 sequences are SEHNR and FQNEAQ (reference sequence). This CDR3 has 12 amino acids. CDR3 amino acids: CASSFNSYEQYF. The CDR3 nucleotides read TGTGCCAGCAGCTTTAACAGCTACGAGCAGTACTTC. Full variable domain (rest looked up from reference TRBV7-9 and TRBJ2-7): DTGVSQNPRHKITKRGQNVTFRCDPISEHNRLYWYRQTLGQGPEFLTYFQNEAQLEKSRLLSDRFSAERPKGSFSTLEIQRTEQGDSAMYLCASSFNSYEQYFGPGTRLTVT.

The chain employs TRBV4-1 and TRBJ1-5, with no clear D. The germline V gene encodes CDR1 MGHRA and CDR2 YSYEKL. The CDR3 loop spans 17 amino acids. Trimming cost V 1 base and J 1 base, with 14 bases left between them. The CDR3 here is CASSQGIIGVSNQPQHF. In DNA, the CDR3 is TGCGCCAGCAGCCAAGGGATTATCGGGGTCAGCAATCAGCCCCAGCATTTT.

The CDR3 region has the DNA TGTGCCAGCAGTTACTCCCGGGGAGGCTACACCTTC. Translation gives CASSYSRGGYTF. The chain carries TRBV6-6 and TRBJ1-2; unclear D gene. Trimming cost V 0 bases and J 8 bases, with 7 bases left between them. Germline V CDR1 and CDR2: MNHNY, SVGAGI (reference sequence). The CDR3 has 12 amino acids.

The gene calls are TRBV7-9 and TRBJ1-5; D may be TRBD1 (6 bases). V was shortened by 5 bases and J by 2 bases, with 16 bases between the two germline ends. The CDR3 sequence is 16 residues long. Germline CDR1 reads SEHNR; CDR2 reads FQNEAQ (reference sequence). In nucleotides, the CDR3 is TGTGCCAGCAGCCCGATTTTGGGGGCTGGCAATCAGCCCCAGCATTTT. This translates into CASSPILGAGNQPQHF. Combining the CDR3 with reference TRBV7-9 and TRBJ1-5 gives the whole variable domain DTGVSQNPRHKITKRGQNVTFRCDPISEHNRLYWYRQTLGQGPEFLTYFQNEAQLEKSRLLSDRFSAERPKGSFSTLEIQRTEQGDSAMYLCASSPILGAGNQPQHFGDGTRLSIL.

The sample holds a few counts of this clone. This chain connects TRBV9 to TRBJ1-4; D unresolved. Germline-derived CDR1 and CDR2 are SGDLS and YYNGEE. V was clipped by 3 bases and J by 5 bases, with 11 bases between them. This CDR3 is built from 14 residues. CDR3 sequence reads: CASSAWGGNEKLFF. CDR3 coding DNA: TGTGCCAGCAGCGCCTGGGGAGGGAATGAAAAACTGTTTTTT.

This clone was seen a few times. In DNA form, the CDR3 reads TGTGCCAGCTCACCAAGCGCGAACACTGAAGCTTTCTTT. Translated: CASSPSANTEAFF. This chain links TRBV18 with TRBJ1-1; no firm D call. CDR3 size: 13 residues. V lost 2 bases, J lost 1 base, and 5 bases lay in between. Per germline, CDR1 KGHSH and CDR2 LQKENI.

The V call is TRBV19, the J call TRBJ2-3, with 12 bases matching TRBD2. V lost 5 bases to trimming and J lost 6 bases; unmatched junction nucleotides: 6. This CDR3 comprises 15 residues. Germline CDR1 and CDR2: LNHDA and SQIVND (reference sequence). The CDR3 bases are TGTGCCAGTAGTTTTACCGGGACTAGCGGGGATACGCAGTATTTT. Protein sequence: CASSFTGTSGDTQYF.

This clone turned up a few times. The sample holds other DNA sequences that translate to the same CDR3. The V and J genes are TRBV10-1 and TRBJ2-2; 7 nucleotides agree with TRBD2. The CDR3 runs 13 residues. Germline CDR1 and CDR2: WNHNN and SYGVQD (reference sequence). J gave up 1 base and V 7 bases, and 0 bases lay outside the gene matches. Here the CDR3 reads CASTSGNTGELFF. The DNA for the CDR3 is TGCGCCAGCACTAGCGGGAACACCGGGGAGCTGTTTTTT.

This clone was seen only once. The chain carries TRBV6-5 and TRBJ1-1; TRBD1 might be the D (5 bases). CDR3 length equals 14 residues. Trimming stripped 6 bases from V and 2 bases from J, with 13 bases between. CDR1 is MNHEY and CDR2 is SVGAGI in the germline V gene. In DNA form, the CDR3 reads TGTGCCAGCAGCCCCGCCGGGGGTAACACTGAAGCTTTCTTT. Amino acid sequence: CASSPAGGNTEAFF.

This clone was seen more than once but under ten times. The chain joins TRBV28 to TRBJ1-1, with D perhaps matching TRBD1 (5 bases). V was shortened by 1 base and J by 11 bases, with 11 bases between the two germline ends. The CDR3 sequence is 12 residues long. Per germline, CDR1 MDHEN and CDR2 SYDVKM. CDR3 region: CASSLSRVLAFF. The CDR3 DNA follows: TGTGCCAGCAGTTTATCCAGGGTCTTGGCTTTCTTT. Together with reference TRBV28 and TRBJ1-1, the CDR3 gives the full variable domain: DVKVTQSSRYLVKRTGEKVFLECVQDMDHENMFWYRQDPGLGLRLIYFSYDVKMKEKGDIPEGYSVSREKKERFSLILESASTNQTSMYLCASSLSRVLAFFGQGTRLTVV.

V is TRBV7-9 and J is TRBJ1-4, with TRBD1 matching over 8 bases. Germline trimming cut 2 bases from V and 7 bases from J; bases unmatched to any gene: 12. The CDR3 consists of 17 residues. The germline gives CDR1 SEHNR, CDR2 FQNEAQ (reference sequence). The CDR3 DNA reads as TGTGCCAGCAGCTTACCGGCAGGGGGCGAACTAAGTGAAAAACTGTTTTTT. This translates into CASSLPAGGELSEKLFF.

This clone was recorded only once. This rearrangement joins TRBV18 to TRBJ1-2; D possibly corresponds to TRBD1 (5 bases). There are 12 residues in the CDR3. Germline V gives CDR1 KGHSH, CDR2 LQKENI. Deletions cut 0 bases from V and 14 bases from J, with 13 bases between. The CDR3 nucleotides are TGTGCCAGCTCACCACCCCTGGGGCGCGTAACCTTC. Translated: CASSPPLGRVTF.

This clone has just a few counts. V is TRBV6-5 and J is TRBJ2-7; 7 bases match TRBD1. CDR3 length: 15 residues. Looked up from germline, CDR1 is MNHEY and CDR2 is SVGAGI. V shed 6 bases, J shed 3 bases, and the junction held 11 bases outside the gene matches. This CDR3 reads CASRGRDSPVYEQYF. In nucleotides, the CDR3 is TGTGCCAGCAGAGGCCGGGACAGCCCCGTCTACGAGCAGTACTTC.

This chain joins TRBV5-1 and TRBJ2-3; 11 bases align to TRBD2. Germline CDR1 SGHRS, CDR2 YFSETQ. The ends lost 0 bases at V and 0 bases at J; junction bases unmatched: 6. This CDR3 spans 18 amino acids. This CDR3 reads CASSLDATSGVSTDTQYF. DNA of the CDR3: TGCGCCAGCAGCTTGGACGCGACTAGCGGGGTTAGCACAGATACGCAGTATTTT.

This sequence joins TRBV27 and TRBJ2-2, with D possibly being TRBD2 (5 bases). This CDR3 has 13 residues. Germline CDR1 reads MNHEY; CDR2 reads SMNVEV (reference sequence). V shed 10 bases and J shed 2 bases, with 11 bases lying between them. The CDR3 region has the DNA TGTGCCACCGCGACTACTAACACCGGGGAGCTGTTTTTT. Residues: CATATTNTGELFF.